This TCR beta chain was found in a study of blood T cell repertoires in COVID-19. Study in general: Acute and convalescent COVID-19 specimens originated in the United States, Italy and Spain. The cDNA or gDNA used as material had been derived from T cells, B-cell-depleted T cells, or PBMCs.

Original methodology: Reference gene primer amplification gave nucleated cell count estimates. Here immunoSEQ multiplex PCR was the method, and the copy in TCRdb shows in-frame clones only, minus some. V, J and clone size are those of that table, while D and trimming were read from the DNA. Of around 220,000 clones listed, 70% to 90% are singletons. The CDR3 loop spans 15 amino acids. Germline CDR1 SGDLS, CDR2 YYNGEE. The ends lost 2 bases at V and 3 bases at J; junction bases unmatched: 3. This clone was detected only once. The receptor's source is a woman between 35 and 50 years old who had recovered from COVID-19. V and J are TRBV9 and TRBJ2-1; TRBD2 matches 9 bases. Sequencing was performed on peripheral blood. The CDR3 DNA reads as TGTGCCAGCAGCGTCTTGACTAGCGGCTACAATGAGCAGTTCTTC. Its translation: CASSVLTSGYNEQFF.